Included here is one TCR beta chain sequence, with context. The data belong to a study of cytomegalovirus exposure and HLA in healthy donors. The PCR contained 60 Vbeta and 13 Jbeta primers. Some clones are missing from TCRdb's copy, which holds only in-frame ones; the method was immunoSEQ multiplex PCR. The table lists some 130,000 clones, approximately 84% of them singletons. This CDR3 contains 13 residues. The J segment lost 4 bases and the V segment lost 2 bases, leaving 2 bases of the junction unmatched. Germline V gene data show CDR1 as GTSNPN and CDR2 as SVGIG (reference sequence). What was sequenced was PBMCs. The clonotype originates from a boy between 2 and 10 years old in good health and CMV-seronegative. The chain combines TRBV30 with TRBJ1-5, with 7 bases identical to TRBD1. Here the CDR3 reads CAWSSTGNQPQHF. As DNA, the CDR3 is TGTGCCTGGAGTTCGACAGGGAATCAGCCCCAGCATTTT.